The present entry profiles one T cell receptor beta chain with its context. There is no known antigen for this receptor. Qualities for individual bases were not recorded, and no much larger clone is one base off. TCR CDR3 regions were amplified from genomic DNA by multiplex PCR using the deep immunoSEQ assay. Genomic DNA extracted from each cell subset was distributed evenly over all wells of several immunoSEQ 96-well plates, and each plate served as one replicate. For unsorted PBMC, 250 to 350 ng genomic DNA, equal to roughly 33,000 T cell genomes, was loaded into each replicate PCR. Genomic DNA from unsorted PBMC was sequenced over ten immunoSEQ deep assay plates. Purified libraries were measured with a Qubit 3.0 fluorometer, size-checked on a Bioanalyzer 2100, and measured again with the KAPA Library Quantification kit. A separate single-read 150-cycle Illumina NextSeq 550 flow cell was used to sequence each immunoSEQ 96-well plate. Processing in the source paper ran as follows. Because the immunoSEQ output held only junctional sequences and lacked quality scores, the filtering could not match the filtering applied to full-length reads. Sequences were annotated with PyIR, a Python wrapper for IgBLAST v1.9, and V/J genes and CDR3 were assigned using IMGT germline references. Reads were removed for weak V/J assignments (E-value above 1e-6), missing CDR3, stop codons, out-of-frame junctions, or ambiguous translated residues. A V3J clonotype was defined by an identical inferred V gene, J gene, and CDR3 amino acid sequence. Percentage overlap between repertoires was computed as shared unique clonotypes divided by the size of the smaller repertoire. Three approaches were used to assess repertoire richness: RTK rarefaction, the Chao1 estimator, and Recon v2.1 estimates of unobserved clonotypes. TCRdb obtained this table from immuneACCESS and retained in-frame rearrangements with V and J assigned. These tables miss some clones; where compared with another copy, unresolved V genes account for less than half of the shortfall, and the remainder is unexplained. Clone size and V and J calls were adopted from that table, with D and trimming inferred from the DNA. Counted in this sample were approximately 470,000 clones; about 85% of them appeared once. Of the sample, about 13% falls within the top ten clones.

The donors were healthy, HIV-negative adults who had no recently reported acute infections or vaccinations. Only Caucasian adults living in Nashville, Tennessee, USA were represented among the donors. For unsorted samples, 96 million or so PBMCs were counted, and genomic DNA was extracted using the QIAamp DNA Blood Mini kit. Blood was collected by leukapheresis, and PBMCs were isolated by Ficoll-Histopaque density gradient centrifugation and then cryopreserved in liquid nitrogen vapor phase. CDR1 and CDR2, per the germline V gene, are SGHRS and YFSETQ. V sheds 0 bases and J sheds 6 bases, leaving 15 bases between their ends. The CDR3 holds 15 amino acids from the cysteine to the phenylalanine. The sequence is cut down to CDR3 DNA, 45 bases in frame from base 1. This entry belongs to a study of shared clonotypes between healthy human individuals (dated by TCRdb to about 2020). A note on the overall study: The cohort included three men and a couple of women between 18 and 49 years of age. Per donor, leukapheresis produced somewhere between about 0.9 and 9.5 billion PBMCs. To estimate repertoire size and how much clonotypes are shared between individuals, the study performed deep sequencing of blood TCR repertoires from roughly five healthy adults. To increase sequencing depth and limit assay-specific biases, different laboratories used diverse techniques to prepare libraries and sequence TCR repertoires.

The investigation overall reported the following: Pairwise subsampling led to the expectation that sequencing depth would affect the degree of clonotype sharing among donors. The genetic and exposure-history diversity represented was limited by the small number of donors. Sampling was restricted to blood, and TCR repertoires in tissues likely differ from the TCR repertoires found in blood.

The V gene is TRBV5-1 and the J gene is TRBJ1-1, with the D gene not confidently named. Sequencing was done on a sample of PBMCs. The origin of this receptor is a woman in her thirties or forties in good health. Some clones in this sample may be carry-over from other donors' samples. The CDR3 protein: CASSLDRASAAEAFF. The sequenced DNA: TGCGCCAGCAGCTTGGACCGGGCTTCGGCCGCTGAAGCTTTCTTT.